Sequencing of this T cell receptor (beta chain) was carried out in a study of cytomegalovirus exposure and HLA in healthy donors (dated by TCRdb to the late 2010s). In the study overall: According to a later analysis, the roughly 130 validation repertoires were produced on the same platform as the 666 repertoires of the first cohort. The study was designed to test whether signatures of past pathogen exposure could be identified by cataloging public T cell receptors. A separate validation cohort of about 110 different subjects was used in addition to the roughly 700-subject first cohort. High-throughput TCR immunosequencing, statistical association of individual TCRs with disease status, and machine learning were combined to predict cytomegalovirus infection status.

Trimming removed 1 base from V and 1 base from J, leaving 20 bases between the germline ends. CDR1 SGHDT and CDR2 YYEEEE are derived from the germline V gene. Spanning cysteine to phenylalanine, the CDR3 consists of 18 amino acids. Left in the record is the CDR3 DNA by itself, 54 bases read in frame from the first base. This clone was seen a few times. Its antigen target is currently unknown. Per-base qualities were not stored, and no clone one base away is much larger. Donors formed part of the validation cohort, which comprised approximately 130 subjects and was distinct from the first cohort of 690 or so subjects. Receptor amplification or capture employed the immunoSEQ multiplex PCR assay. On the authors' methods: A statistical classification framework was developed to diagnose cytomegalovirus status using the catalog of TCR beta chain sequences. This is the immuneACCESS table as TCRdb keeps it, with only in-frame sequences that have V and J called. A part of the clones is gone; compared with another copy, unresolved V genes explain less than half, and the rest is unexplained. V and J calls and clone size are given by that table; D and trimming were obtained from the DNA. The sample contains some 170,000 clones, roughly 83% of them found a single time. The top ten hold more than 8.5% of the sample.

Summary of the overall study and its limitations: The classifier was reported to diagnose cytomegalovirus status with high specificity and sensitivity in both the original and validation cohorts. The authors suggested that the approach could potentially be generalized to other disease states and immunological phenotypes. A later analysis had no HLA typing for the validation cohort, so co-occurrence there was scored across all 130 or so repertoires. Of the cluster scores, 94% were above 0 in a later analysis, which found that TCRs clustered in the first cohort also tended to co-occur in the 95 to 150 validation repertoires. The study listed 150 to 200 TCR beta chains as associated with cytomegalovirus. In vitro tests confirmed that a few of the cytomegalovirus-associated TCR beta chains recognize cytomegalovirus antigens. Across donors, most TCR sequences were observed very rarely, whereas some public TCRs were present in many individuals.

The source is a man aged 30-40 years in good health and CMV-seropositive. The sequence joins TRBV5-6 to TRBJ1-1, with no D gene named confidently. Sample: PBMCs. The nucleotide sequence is TGTGCCAGCAGCTTGTCTTTTGGCAGGCTTACTCAGAACACTGAAGCTTTCTTT. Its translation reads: CASSLSFGRLTQNTEAFF.